This passage covers 21 T cell receptor beta chains from one sample sequenced in a study of PD-1 blockade in classical Hodgkin lymphoma. TCRdb's copy holds only in-frame clones and misses some; the assay was immunoSEQ multiplex PCR. The repertoire has more than 85,000 clones, 89% of them found once; the top ten carry roughly 19%. Time point described: cycle 4 day 1 (C4D1), after about 6 weeks of nivolumab. After autologous stem cell transplantation all patients relapsed, and prior brentuximab vedotin exposure differed between cohorts. Sequencing used peripheral blood mononuclear cells (PBMCs), obtained before the fourth cycle of nivolumab. These receptors came from a human donor with classical Hodgkin lymphoma.

The chain uses TRBV10-3 and TRBJ1-4, with D unresolved. Trimming removed 3 bases from V and 10 bases from J, with 12 bases in between. Germline CDR1 ENHRY, CDR2 SYGVKD. The CDR3 length is 13 residues. CDR3 sequence: CAISEGWEGKLFF. In nucleotides, the CDR3 is TGTGCCATCAGTGAAGGGTGGGAGGGAAAACTGTTTTTT.

In DNA, the CDR3 is TGTGCCAGCAGTACGGACAGGGTGGGCACTGAAGCTTTCTTT. Its protein product is CASSTDRVGTEAFF. The chain recombines TRBV28 with TRBJ1-1, with 8 positions matching TRBD1. The CDR3 loop spans 14 amino acids. The V gene end was trimmed by 5 bases and the J gene end by 4 bases; junction bases not matched to a gene: 6. Per the germline V gene, CDR1 is MDHEN and CDR2 is SYDVKM.

The CDR3 DNA follows: TGCGCCAGCAGCTTGGGTGGGACAGCCGACTATGGCTACACCTTC. It encodes CASSLGGTADYGYTF. The rearrangement joins TRBV5-1 to TRBJ1-2; TRBD1 aligns across 7 bases. The CDR3 is 15 amino acids. The germline gives CDR1 SGHRS, CDR2 YFSETQ. With 0 bases clipped from V and 3 bases from J, the junction kept 5 bases outside the gene matches.

J is TRBJ2-2 and V is TRBV5-1; D may be TRBD2 (5 bases). Germline V gene sequence: CDR1 SGHRS, CDR2 YFSETQ. The CDR3 length is 13 residues. Trimming removed 3 bases at V and 6 bases at J, with 9 bases between. The DNA of the CDR3 is TGCGCCAGCAGCTCAACTAGGGCCGGGGAGCTGTTTTTT. Residues: CASSSTRAGELFF.

This clone has only one observation. This chain uses TRBV5-1 with TRBJ1-1; 7 bases fit TRBD1. Germline V gene lookup returns CDR1 SGHRS and CDR2 YFSETQ. After removal of 10 bases from V and 4 bases from J, the junction contained 13 bases not matched to a gene. This CDR3 region has 14 residues. In DNA form, the CDR3 reads TGCGCCGGAAGACAGGGTCAGGGGTCCACTGAAGCTTTCTTT. Translating gives CAGRQGQGSTEAFF. Together with reference TRBV5-1 and TRBJ1-1, the CDR3 gives the full variable domain: KAGVTQTPRYLIKTRGQQVTLSCSPISGHRSVSWYQQTPGQGLQFLFEYFSETQRNKGNFPGRFSGRQFSNSRSEMNVSTLELGDSALYLCAGRQGQGSTEAFFGQGTRLTVV.

This chain links TRBV28 with TRBJ2-1; 10 bases agree with TRBD2. The germline CDR1 and CDR2 sequences are MDHEN and SYDVKM. J gave up 14 bases and V 7 bases, and 14 bases lay outside the gene matches. The CDR3 spans 14 residues. CDR3: CASTIGGLAGEKFF. CDR3 bases: TGTGCCAGCACCATAGGGGGGCTAGCGGGAGAGAAGTTCTTC.

The chain employs TRBV5-1 and TRBJ2-3; perhaps TRBD1 as D (6 bases). V gave up 1 base and J gave up 1 base, with 10 bases separating them. The CDR3 is made up of 15 amino acids. The germline gives CDR1 SGHRS, CDR2 YFSETQ. The DNA of the CDR3 is TGCGCCAGCAGCTTGTTGGACAGACGCACAGATACGCAGTATTTT. Amino acid sequence: CASSLLDRRTDTQYF.

The genes are TRBV29-1 and TRBJ2-7, with D uncertain. The CDR3 has 13 amino acids. The germline V gene has CDR1 SQVTM and CDR2 ANQGSEA. The V end was cut by 4 bases, the J end by 2 bases, with 12 bases between. The CDR3 nucleotides are TGCAGCGTTGGCCTCAAATTGGCCTACGAGCAGTACTTC. Protein sequence: CSVGLKLAYEQYF.

V and J are TRBV20-1 and TRBJ2-3, with 7 nucleotides matching TRBD1. This CDR3 comprises 11 residues. Trimming removed 5 bases from V and 7 bases from J; junction bases left unmatched: 3. Per germline, CDR1 DFQATT and CDR2 SNEGSKA (reference sequence). For the CDR3, the DNA is TGCAGTGCTCCAGGGGGTTATACGCAGTATTTT. The encoded protein is CSAPGGYTQYF.

The chain recombines TRBV11-3 with TRBJ2-7; TRBD1 aligns across 8 bases. J was trimmed by 3 bases and V by 5 bases; bases with no gene match: 6. CDR1 SGHNT and CDR2 YENEEA come from the germline V gene. CDR3 length: 14 amino acids. The CDR3 DNA sequence: TGTGCCAGCAGCCCCGGGACAGGCGGCTACGAGCAGTACTTC. This codes for CASSPGTGGYEQYF.

This chain uses TRBV10-1 with TRBJ1-5, with D hard to call. Trimming pared 7 bases from V and 5 bases from J, leaving 15 bases between. The CDR3 is 14 amino acids. CDR1 is WNHNN, CDR2 SYGVQD, per germline (reference sequence). The CDR3 nucleotides are TGCGCCAGCATGATAAGCGGGAAGTATCAGCCCCAGCATTTT. Translating it yields CASMISGKYQPQHF.

The chain carries TRBV6-1 and TRBJ1-2; 8 nucleotides match TRBD1. The CDR3 runs 12 residues. Losses at the gene ends were 7 bases for V and 8 bases for J; bases not matched to a gene: 6. Germline-derived CDR1 and CDR2 are MNHNS and SASEGT. The chain's CDR3 is CASTGGAQGYTF. Here the CDR3 DNA reads TGTGCCAGCACAGGGGGCGCGCAGGGCTACACCTTC.

J is TRBJ1-4 and V is TRBV5-4, with D uncertain. CDR1 is SGHNT and CDR2 is YYREEE in the germline V gene (reference sequence). This CDR3 comprises 12 residues. V gave up 2 bases and J gave up 4 bases, with 3 bases separating them. The CDR3 is CASSFYNEKLFF. CDR3 DNA: TGTGCCAGCAGCTTCTATAATGAAAAACTGTTTTTT.

The genes are TRBV28 and TRBJ2-7, with 7 bases lining up with TRBD1. Germline loops: CDR1 MDHEN, CDR2 SYDVKM. J lost 6 bases, V lost 5 bases, and 10 bases had no gene match. The CDR3 is 14 residues long. The CDR3 loop is CASSPDRVRREQYF. CDR3 nucleotide sequence: TGTGCCAGCAGTCCCGACAGGGTGCGCCGCGAGCAGTACTTC.

The genes are TRBV15 and TRBJ1-3; the D gene is possibly TRBD1 (6 bases). Germline CDR1 is LNHNV and CDR2 is YYDKDF (reference sequence). CDR3 length equals 16 residues. V gave up 2 bases and J gave up 2 bases, with 13 bases separating them. The CDR3 bases are TGTGCCACCAGCAGATCCGCGGGGGGCACTGGAAACACCATATATTTT. This translates into CATSRSAGGTGNTIYF.

The rearrangement uses TRBV7-9 and TRBJ1-1, with 7 bases fitting TRBD1. This CDR3 is 15 amino acids long. Trimming at V came to 5 bases and at J to 3 bases, leaving 9 bases not matched to a gene. From germline, CDR1 is SEHNR and CDR2 FQNEAQ (reference sequence). CDR3 protein: CASSLTTGKYTEAFF. The DNA for the CDR3 is TGTGCCAGCAGCCTAACGACAGGGAAATACACTGAAGCTTTCTTT.

J is TRBJ2-3 and V is TRBV19, with TRBD1 matching 8 bases. Germline lookup yields CDR1 LNHDA and CDR2 SQIVND (reference sequence). Trimming cost V 1 base and J 0 bases; bases outside gene matches: 3. The CDR3 is 16 amino acids. The CDR3 region has the DNA TGTGCCAGTAGTATAGGGACAGGGATTAGCACAGATACGCAGTATTTT. Translation gives CASSIGTGISTDTQYF.

V gene TRBV6-1 combines with J gene TRBJ2-5; 10 nucleotides line up with TRBD1. This CDR3 has 15 residues. The germline V gene has CDR1 MNHNS and CDR2 SASEGT. The trim removed 6 bases at V and 4 bases at J, leaving 8 bases unmatched. CDR3 in amino acids: CASRHPGQGLETQYF. The CDR3 bases are TGTGCCAGCAGACACCCGGGACAGGGGTTAGAGACCCAGTACTTC.

The gene calls are TRBV19 and TRBJ1-5; 10 positions agree with TRBD1. Germline CDR1 and CDR2: LNHDA and SQIVND (reference sequence). V shed 5 bases, J shed 3 bases, and the junction held 10 bases outside the gene matches. The CDR3 is 17 residues long. CDR3 DNA sequence: TGTGCCAGTAGTCCGCCCGGGGGGACAGGGGCCAATCAGCCCCAGCATTTT. Its protein product is CASSPPGGTGANQPQHF.

This sequence joins TRBV5-1 and TRBJ2-1, with 7 bases lining up with TRBD2. Trimming removed 4 bases from V and 7 bases from J; junction bases left unmatched: 8. In germline, CDR1 is SGHRS, CDR2 YFSETQ. CDR3 size: 14 residues. The CDR3 loop reads CASSLRDYENEQFF. For the CDR3, the DNA is TGCGCCAGCAGCCTCCGGGACTACGAGAATGAGCAGTTCTTC.

The rearrangement links TRBV4-3 to TRBJ1-2; D ambiguous. CDR1 is LGHNA and CDR2 is YSLEER in the germline V gene. The CDR3 length is 14 residues. V lost 0 bases to trimming and J lost 10 bases, with 15 bases between them. The CDR3 bases are TGCGCCAGCAGCCAAGATCGGGCGAGAAGGGACTACACCTTC. As protein: CASSQDRARRDYTF.